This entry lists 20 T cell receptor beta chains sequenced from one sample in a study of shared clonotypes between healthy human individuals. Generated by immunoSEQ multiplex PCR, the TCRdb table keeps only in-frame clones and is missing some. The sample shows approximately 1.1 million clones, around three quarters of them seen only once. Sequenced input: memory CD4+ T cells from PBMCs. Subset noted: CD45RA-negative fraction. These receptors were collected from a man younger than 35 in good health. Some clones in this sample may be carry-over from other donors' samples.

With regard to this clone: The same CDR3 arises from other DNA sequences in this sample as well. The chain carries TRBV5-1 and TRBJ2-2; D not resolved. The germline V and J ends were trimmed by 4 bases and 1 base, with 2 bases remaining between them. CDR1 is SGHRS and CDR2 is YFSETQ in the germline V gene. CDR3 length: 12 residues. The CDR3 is CASSLNTGELFF. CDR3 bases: TGCGCCAGCAGCCTGAACACCGGGGAGCTGTTTTTT. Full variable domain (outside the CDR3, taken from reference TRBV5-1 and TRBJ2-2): KAGVTQTPRYLIKTRGQQVTLSCSPISGHRSVSWYQQTPGQGLQFLFEYFSETQRNKGNFPGRFSGRQFSNSRSEMNVSTLELGDSALYLCASSLNTGELFFGEGSRLTVL.

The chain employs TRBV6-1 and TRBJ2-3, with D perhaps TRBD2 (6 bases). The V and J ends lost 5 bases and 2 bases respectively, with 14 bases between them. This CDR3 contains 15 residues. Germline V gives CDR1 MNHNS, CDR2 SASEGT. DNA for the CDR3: TGTGCCAGCAGTTTCGGCCGGGAGCCCACAGATACGCAGTATTTT. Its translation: CASSFGREPTDTQYF.

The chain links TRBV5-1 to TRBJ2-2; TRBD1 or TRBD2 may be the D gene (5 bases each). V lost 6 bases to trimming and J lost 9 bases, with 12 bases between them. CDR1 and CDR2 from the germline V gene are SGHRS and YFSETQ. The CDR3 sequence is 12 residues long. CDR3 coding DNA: TGCGCCAGCACCGGGACGGCCCGGGAGCTGTTTTTT. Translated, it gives CASTGTARELFF.

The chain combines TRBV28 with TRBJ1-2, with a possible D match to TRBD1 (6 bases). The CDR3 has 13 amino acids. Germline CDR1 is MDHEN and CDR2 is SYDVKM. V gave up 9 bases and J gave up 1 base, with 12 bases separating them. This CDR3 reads CASRTANNYGYTF. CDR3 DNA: TGTGCCAGTCGGACAGCCAATAACTATGGCTACACCTTC.

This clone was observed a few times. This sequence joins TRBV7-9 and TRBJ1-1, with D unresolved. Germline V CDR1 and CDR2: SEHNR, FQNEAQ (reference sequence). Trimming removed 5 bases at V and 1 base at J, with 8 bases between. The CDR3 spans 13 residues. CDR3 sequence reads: CASSPSKNTEAFF. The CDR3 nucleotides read TGTGCCAGCAGCCCCTCCAAGAACACTGAAGCTTTCTTT.

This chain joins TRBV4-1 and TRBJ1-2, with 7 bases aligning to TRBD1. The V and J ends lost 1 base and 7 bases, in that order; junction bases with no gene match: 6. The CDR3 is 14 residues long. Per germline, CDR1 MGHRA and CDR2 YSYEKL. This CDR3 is CASSQGPGGGGYTF. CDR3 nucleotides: TGCGCCAGCAGCCAAGGTCCAGGGGGGGGTGGCTACACCTTC.

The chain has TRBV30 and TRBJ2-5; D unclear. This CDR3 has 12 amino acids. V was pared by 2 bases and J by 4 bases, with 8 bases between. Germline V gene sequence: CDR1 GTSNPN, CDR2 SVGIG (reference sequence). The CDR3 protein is CAWSLTGETQYF. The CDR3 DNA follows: TGTGCCTGGAGTCTCACTGGAGAGACCCAGTACTTC.

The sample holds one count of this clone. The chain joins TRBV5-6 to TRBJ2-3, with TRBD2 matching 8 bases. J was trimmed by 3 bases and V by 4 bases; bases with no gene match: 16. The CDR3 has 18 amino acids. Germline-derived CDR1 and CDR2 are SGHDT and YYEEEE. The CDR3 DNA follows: TGTGCCAGCAGCCCCGGGGGGGCCCGATCCCTGGTAACAGATACGCAGTATTTT. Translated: CASSPGGARSLVTDTQYF.

Here the CDR3 reads CATSKTSRAGYTDTQYF. The DNA for the CDR3 is TGTGCCACCAGTAAGACTAGCCGGGCCGGGTACACAGATACGCAGTATTTT. The V call is TRBV15, the J call TRBJ2-3; TRBD2 aligns across 7 bases. Germline lookup yields CDR1 LNHNV and CDR2 YYDKDF (reference sequence). The CDR3 consists of 17 residues. Unmatched junction bases numbered 14, after V lost 6 bases and J lost 2 bases.

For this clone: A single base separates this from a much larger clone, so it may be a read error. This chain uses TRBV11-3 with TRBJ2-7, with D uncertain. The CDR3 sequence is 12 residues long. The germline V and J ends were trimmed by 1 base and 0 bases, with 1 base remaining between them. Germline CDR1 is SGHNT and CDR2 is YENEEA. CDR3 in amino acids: CASSLGSYEQYF. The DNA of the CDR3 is TGTGCCAGCAGCTTAGGCTCCTACGAGCAGTACTTC.

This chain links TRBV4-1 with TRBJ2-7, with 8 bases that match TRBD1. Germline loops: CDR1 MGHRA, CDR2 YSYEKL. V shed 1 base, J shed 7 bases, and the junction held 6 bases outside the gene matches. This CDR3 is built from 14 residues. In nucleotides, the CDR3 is TGCGCCAGCAGCCAAGTTGACAGGGGAGGTGAGCAGTACTTC. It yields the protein CASSQVDRGGEQYF.

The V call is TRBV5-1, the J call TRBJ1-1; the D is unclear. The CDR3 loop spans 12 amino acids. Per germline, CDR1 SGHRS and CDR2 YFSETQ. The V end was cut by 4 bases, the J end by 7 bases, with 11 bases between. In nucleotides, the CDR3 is TGCGCCAGCAGCCCGCGGGAGATTGAAGCTTTCTTT. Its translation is CASSPREIEAFF.

The CDR3 region has the DNA TGTGCCACCAGCAGATCTAGCGGGAAGTCCAATGAGCAGTTCTTC. It encodes CATSRSSGKSNEQFF. The gene calls are TRBV15 and TRBJ2-1; 9 bases map to TRBD2. Germline assignment: CDR1 LNHNV and CDR2 YYDKDF (reference sequence). The CDR3 length is 15 residues. The trim removed 2 bases at V and 6 bases at J, leaving 5 bases unmatched.

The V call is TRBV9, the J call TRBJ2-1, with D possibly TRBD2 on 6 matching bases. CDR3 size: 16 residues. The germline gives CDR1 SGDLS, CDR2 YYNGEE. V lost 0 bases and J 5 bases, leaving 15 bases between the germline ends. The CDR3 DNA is TGTGCCAGCAGCGTAGACGCCTACGCGGGGCACAATGAGCAGTTCTTC. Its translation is CASSVDAYAGHNEQFF.

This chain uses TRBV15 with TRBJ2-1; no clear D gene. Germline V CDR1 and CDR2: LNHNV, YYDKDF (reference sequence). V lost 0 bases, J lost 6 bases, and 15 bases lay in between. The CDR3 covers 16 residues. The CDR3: CATSRDLRISRNEQFF. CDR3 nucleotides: TGTGCCACCAGCAGAGATCTCAGGATCAGCCGCAATGAGCAGTTCTTC.

The CDR3 loop is CAWRLAGGNYEQYF. CDR3 nucleotide sequence: TGTGCCTGGAGGTTAGCGGGAGGGAACTACGAGCAGTACTTC. The J gene is TRBJ2-5, the V gene TRBV30; TRBD2 agrees at 11 bases. The closer fit of TRBJ2-7 to the DNA end suggests the J call may be wrong. The CDR3 runs 14 residues. Germline V lookup: CDR1 GTSNPN, CDR2 SVGIG (reference sequence).

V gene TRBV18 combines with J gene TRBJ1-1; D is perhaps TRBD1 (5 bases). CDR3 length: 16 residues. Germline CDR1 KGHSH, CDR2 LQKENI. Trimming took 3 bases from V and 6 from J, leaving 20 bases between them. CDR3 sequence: CASSPGSPGGWSEAFF. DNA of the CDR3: TGTGCCAGCTCACCGGGATCCCCTGGGGGGTGGTCTGAAGCTTTCTTT.

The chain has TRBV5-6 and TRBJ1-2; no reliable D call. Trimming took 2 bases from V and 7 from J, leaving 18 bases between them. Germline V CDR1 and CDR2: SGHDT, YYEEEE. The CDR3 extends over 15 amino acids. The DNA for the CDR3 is TGTGCCAGCAGCTTCTCCCCGGTGTCGCGGGTTGGCTACACCTTC. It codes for CASSFSPVSRVGYTF.

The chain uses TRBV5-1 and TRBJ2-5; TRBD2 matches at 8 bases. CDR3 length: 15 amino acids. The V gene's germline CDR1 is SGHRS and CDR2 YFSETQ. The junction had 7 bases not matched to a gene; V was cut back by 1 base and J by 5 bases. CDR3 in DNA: TGCGCCAGCAGCTTGCCGGGAGGGCCGGGGGAGACCCAGTACTTC. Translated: CASSLPGGPGETQYF.

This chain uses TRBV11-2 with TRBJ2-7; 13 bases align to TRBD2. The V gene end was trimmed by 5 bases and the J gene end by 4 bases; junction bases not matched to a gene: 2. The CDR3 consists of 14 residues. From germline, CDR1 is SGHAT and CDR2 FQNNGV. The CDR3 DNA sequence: TGTGCCAGCAGCGGGACTAGCGGGACTTACGAGCAGTACTTC. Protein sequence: CASSGTSGTYEQYF.